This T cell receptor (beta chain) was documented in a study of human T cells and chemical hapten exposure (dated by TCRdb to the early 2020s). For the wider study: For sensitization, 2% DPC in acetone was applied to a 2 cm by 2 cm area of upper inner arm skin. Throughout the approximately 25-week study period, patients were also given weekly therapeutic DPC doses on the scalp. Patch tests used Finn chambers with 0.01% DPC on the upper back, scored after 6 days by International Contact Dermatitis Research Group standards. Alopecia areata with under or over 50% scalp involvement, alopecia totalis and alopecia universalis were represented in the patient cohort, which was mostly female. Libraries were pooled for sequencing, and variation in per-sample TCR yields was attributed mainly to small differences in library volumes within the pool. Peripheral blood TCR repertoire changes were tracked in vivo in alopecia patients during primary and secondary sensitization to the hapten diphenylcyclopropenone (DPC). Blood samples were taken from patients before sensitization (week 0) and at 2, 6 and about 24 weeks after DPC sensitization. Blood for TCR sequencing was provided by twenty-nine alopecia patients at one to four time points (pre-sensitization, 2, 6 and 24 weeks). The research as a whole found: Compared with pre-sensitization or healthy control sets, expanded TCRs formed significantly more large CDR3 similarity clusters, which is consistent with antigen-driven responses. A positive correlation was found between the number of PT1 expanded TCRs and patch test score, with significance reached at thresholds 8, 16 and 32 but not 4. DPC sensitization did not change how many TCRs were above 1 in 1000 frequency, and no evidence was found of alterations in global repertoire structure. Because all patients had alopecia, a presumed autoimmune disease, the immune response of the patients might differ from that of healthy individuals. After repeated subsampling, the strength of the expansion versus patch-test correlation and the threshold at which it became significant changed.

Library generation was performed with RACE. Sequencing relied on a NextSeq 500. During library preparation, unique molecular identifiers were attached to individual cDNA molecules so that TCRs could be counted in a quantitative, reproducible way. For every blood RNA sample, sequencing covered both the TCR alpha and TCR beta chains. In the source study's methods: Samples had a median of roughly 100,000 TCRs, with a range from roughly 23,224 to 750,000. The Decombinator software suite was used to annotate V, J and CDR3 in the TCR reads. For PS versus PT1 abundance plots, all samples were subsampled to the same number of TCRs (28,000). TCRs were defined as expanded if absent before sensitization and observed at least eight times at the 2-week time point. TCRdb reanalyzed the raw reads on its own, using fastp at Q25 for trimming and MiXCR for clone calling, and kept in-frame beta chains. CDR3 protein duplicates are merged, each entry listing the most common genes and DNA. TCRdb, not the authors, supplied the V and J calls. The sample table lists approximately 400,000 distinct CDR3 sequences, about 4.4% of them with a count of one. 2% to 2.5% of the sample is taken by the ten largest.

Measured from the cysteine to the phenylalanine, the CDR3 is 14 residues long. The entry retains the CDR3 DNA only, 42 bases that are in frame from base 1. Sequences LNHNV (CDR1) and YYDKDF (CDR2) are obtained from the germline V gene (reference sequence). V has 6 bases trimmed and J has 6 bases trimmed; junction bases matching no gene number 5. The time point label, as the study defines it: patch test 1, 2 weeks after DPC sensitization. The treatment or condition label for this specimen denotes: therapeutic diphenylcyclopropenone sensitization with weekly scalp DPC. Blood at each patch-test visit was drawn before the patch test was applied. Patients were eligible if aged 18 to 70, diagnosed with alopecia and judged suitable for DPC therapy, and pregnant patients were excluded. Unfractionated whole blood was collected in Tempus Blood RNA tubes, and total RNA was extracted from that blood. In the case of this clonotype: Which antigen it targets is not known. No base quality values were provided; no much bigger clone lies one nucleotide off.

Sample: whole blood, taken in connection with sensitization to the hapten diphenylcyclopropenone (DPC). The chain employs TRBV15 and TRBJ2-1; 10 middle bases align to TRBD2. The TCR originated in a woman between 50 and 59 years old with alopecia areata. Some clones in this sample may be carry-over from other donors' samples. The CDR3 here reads CATSRTSGSNEQFF. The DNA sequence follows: TGTGCCACCAGTCGGACTAGCGGATCCAATGAGCAGTTCTTC.